The 18 T cell receptor beta chains presented below share a single source sample, sequenced in a study of T cell repertoires in cytomegalovirus infection. In TCRdb, the reads were re-called with MiXCR into one record per CDR3 protein. The table shows some 590,000 distinct CDR3 sequences, with over 35% occurring only once. Their cognate antigens are unknown. Material: cultured PBMCs, obtained from culture after CMV antigen stimulation. The receptors derive from a human donor in good health (CMV status not recorded). Some clones in this sample may be carry-over from other donors' samples.

In its sample, this clonotype was seen a few times. V is TRBV28 and J is TRBJ2-3; D call uncertain. Trimming took 1 base from V and 0 from J, leaving 5 bases between them. This CDR3 is 14 amino acids long. Looked up from germline, CDR1 is MDHEN and CDR2 is SYDVKM. CDR3: CASSLSPSTDTQYF. The CDR3 nucleotides are TGTGCCAGCAGTTTATCCCCCAGCACAGATACGCAGTATTTT.

The chain links TRBV20-1 to TRBJ2-1, with D perhaps TRBD1 or TRBD2 (5 bases each). Trimming shortened V by 1 base and J by 6 bases, and 13 bases separated the two germline ends. The CDR3 is 14 amino acids. The germline V gene encodes CDR1 DFQATT and CDR2 SNEGSKA (reference sequence). CDR3 coding DNA: TGCAGTGCTAGAGCCCATCTTGGGGGCAATGAGCAGTTCTTC. This translates into CSARAHLGGNEQFF.

This clonotype appeared many times. The V and J genes are TRBV7-8 and TRBJ2-3; the match to TRBD2 covers 7 bases. This CDR3 is 14 amino acids long. Trimming cost V 2 bases and J 3 bases; bases outside gene matches: 2. The V gene's germline CDR1 is SGHVS and CDR2 FQNEAQ. The CDR3 loop is CASSLRRETDTQYF. CDR3 DNA: TGTGCCAGCAGCTTAAGGCGGGAGACAGATACGCAGTATTTT.

In its sample, this clonotype was seen a few times. The chain has TRBV7-8 and TRBJ2-7, with D perhaps TRBD1 (5 bases). With 7 bases removed from V and 0 bases from J, the gap between germline ends came to 13 bases. There are 14 residues in the CDR3. Germline V CDR1 and CDR2: SGHVS, FQNEAQ. This CDR3 reads CASTALRGSYEQYF. CDR3 nucleotide sequence: TGTGCCAGCACCGCTCTAAGGGGCTCCTACGAGCAGTACTTC.

There are a few counts of this clonotype. The V gene is TRBV7-2, the J gene TRBJ2-3, with no clear D. Germline CDR1 and CDR2: SGHTA and FQGNSA. This CDR3 is 14 amino acids long. Between the trimmed V and J ends, which lost 5 bases and 3 bases, there was a span of 12 bases. CDR3 region: CASSLQTQTDTQYF. In nucleotides, the CDR3 is TGTGCCAGCAGCCTCCAGACTCAGACAGATACGCAGTATTTT.

The chain carries TRBV12-3 or TRBV12-4 and TRBJ2-1; unclear D gene. Trimming removed 6 bases from V and 0 bases from J, with 12 bases in between. The CDR3 spans 15 residues. As DNA, the CDR3 is TGTGCCAGCAGACCTATACCTAGCTCCTACAATGAGCAGTTCTTC. Its protein is CASRPIPSSYNEQFF.

This clonotype was seen many times. This chain joins TRBV7-2 and TRBJ2-1, with D possibly TRBD2 on 6 matching bases. V lost 2 bases to trimming and J lost 8 bases, with 25 bases between them. The germline V gene encodes CDR1 SGHTA and CDR2 FQGNSA. The CDR3 runs to 18 residues. CDR3 region: CASSLLGLVSGPGDEQFF. The CDR3, as DNA: TGTGCCAGCAGCTTATTAGGGCTAGTTAGCGGACCTGGGGATGAGCAGTTCTTC.

This clonotype has more than one count but fewer than ten. The chain joins TRBV5-1 to TRBJ2-3; 10 nucleotides align to TRBD2. Germline CDR1 reads SGHRS; CDR2 reads YFSETQ. This CDR3 comprises 16 residues. V lost 1 base to trimming and J lost 1 base; unmatched junction nucleotides: 3. The CDR3 reads CASSLTTSGGTDTQYF. DNA for the CDR3: TGCGCCAGCAGCTTGACCACTAGCGGGGGCACAGATACGCAGTATTTT.

The chain couples TRBV12-3 or TRBV12-4 to TRBJ1-1; TRBD1 matches 9 bases. CDR3 length equals 14 residues. J was trimmed by 4 bases and V by 5 bases; bases with no gene match: 5. CDR3 residues: CASSDRGEGTEAFF. The CDR3 DNA follows: TGTGCCAGCAGTGACAGGGGGGAAGGCACTGAAGCTTTCTTT.

This clonotype was seen a few times. A read error may produce the germline difference seen at one junction end. The V and J genes are TRBV7-2 and TRBJ1-2; D ambiguous. CDR1 is SGHTA, CDR2 FQGNSA, per germline. The CDR3 is 15 residues long. CDR3 amino acids: CASSVARGVFGGYTF. In nucleotides, the CDR3 is TGTGCCAGCAGCGTAGCGCGCGGGGTCTTCGGGGGCTACACCTTC.

The chain links TRBV7-2 to TRBJ2-3; D is unclear. V was shortened by 1 base and J by 3 bases, with 20 bases between the two germline ends. CDR3 length: 18 amino acids. CDR1 SGHTA and CDR2 FQGNSA come from the germline V gene. For the CDR3, the DNA is TGTGCCAGCAGCTTAGTTGGGTTGTCTCTCGGTGAGACAGATACGCAGTATTTT. Protein product: CASSLVGLSLGETDTQYF.

J is TRBJ2-3 and V is TRBV30; no definite D call. Germline CDR1 and CDR2: GTSNPN and SVGIG (reference sequence). This CDR3 region has 15 residues. V shed 8 bases and J shed 0 bases, with 18 bases lying between them. CDR3 loop: CALTPPAQSTDTQYF. CDR3 coding DNA: TGTGCCCTCACCCCGCCAGCGCAAAGCACAGATACGCAGTATTTT. Complete variable domain (other parts from reference TRBV30 and TRBJ2-3): SQTIHQWPATLVQPVGSPLSLECTVEGTSNPNLYWYRQAAGRGLQLLFYSVGIGQISSEVPQNLSASRPQDRQFILSSKKLLLSDSGFYLCALTPPAQSTDTQYFGPGTRLTVL.

The CDR3 loop reads CASNGDPYNEQFF. The CDR3 DNA reads TGTGCCAGCAATGGGGACCCCTACAATGAGCAGTTCTTC. The J gene is TRBJ2-1, the V gene TRBV6-1, with D tentatively TRBD1 or TRBD2 (5 bases each). The length of the CDR3 is 13 residues. Germline CDR1 and CDR2: MNHNS and SASEGT. V lost 7 bases and J lost 2, with 9 bases in between.

This chain links TRBV28 with TRBJ1-5; no clear D gene. V gave up 2 bases and J gave up 7 bases, with 9 bases separating them. This CDR3 is 13 amino acids long. Per the germline V gene, CDR1 is MDHEN and CDR2 is SYDVKM. The CDR3 DNA reads TGTGCCAGCAGTTTACCCCAAAGACAGCCCCAGCATTTT. This sequence encodes CASSLPQRQPQHF.

This sequence joins TRBV20-1 and TRBJ1-2; D perhaps matches TRBD1 (6 bases). The CDR3 is made up of 12 amino acids. The germline V gene encodes CDR1 DFQATT and CDR2 SNEGSKA (reference sequence). For the CDR3, the DNA is TGCCAACCCCGGGGGCACGGCTATGGCTACACCTTC. It yields the protein CQPRGHGYGYTF.

The chain carries TRBV2 and TRBJ2-5, with a possible D match to TRBD1 (6 bases). Germline CDR1 reads SNHLY; CDR2 reads FYNNEI. Trimming cost V 7 bases and J 5 bases, with 11 bases left between them. The CDR3 is 12 amino acids. The CDR3 nucleotides read TGTGCCAGCATGTGGGGGCCTGAGACCCAGTACTTC. Its translation is CASMWGPETQYF.

The rearrangement joins TRBV7-2 to TRBJ1-3; unclear D gene. The CDR3 consists of 15 residues. Trimming removed 6 bases at V and 1 base at J, with 13 bases between. CDR1 and CDR2 from the germline V gene are SGHTA and FQGNSA. In DNA, the CDR3 is TGTGCCAGCAGGCGCTCTTGGAGTTCTGGAAACACCATATATTTT. This translates into CASRRSWSSGNTIYF.

The chain uses TRBV12-3 or TRBV12-4 and TRBJ1-5; 7 bases match TRBD1. Germline trimming cut 5 bases from V and 7 bases from J; bases unmatched to any gene: 11. The CDR3 has 15 amino acids. This chain's CDR3 is CASSQGGEGRQPQHF. CDR3 sequence (DNA): TGTGCCAGCAGTCAGGGGGGAGAGGGCCGGCAGCCCCAGCATTTT.